The rows below give T cell receptor beta chains drawn from one sample of a study of T cell repertoires in cytomegalovirus infection. TCRdb reprocessed the reads with MiXCR, giving one entry per CDR3 protein. The data contain 200,000 to 300,000 distinct CDR3 sequences, over 8% of them singletons. Material: PBMCs. The receptor source for this set is a human donor in good health (CMV status not recorded). Some clones in this sample may be carry-over from other donors' samples. CDR3s include the opening cysteine and the closing phenylalanine or tryptophan. The D gene is left open where the match is weak. Clone size is shown for a subset of rows, as once, few, many or a class of expanded clone.

>TRBJ1-1|NA|many|TRBV19
CASTPRWGEAFF
TGTGCCAGTACCCCGCGATGGGGTGAAGCTTTCTTT
>TRBJ2-7|NA|NA|TRBV7-3
CASSPSAGPSYEQYF
TGTGCCAGCAGCCCCAGCGCGGGACCTTCCTACGAGCAGTACTTC
>TRBJ2-4|NA|many|TRBV7-4
CASSLPDRNIQYF
TGTGCCAGCAGCCTCCCGGACAGAAACATTCAGTACTTC
>TRBJ1-5|TRBD1|many|TRBV28
CASLGQGARGTHSNQPQHF
TGTGCCAGTTTGGGACAGGGGGCCCGAGGGACCCATAGCAATCAGCCCCAGCATTTT
>TRBJ2-5|NA|many|TRBV7-2
CASSLSPGHQETQYF
TGTGCCAGCAGCTTATCTCCAGGGCACCAAGAGACCCAGTACTTC
>TRBJ2-1|TRBD2|NA|TRBV5-1
CASAREGPSYNEQFF
TGCGCCAGCGCAAGGGAGGGGCCCTCCTACAATGAGCAGTTCTTC
>TRBJ1-5|NA|NA|TRBV19
CASSISATGQGSQPQHF
TGTGCCAGTAGCATCTCCGCCACGGGGCAGGGGAGTCAGCCCCAGCATTTT
>TRBJ2-7|NA|few|TRBV2
CASSESWGAEQYF
TGTGCCAGCAGTGAGTCGTGGGGCGCCGAGCAGTACTTC
>TRBJ1-1|NA|few|TRBV7-3
CASSLISGGRVEAFF
TGTGCCAGCAGCTTAATCAGTGGGGGGCGAGTTGAAGCTTTCTTT
>TRBJ2-3|TRBD1|once|TRBV20-1
CSSHSDRGLQDTQYF
TGCAGTTCTCACTCGGACAGGGGCTTACAGGATACGCAGTATTTT
>TRBJ2-3|NA|many|TRBV7-2
CASSLAPVLTDTQYF
TGTGCCAGCAGCTTAGCGCCGGTACTCACAGATACGCAGTATTTT
>TRBJ1-2|TRBD1|many|TRBV7-2
CASSMTGGKTNYGYTF
TGTGCCAGCAGTATGACAGGGGGCAAGACTAACTATGGCTACACCTTC
>TRBJ1-5|NA|many|TRBV7-2
CASSSDRRRPQHF
TGTGCCAGCAGCTCTGACCGGAGACGGCCCCAGCATTTT
>TRBJ1-2|NA|many|TRBV19
CASSITRTAVYGYTF
TGTGCCAGTAGTATAACCAGAACGGCGGTCTATGGCTACACCTTC
>TRBJ1-6|TRBD1|few|TRBV23-1
CASSQSANRQGANNSPLHF
TGCGCCAGCAGTCAATCAGCGAATCGGCAGGGGGCAAATAATTCACCCCTCCACTTT
>TRBJ2-2|NA|NA|TRBV7-6
CASSLMPGTTGELFF
TGTGCCAGCAGCTTAATGCCGGGGACCACCGGGGAGCTGTTTTTT
>TRBJ1-2|TRBD1|many|TRBV7-9
CASSTGQGYGYTF
TGTGCCAGCAGCACCGGACAGGGCTATGGCTACACCTTC
>TRBJ2-1|TRBD2|few|TRBV6-2/TRBV6-3
CASRPSGRTSGRKGNNEQFF
TGTGCCAGCAGACCCTCTGGTCGGACTAGCGGGAGGAAAGGTAACAATGAGCAGTTCTTC
>TRBJ2-3|TRBD2|many|TRBV12-3/TRBV12-4
CASRTSGGPTDTQYF
TGTGCCAGCAGGACTAGCGGGGGACCCACAGATACGCAGTATTTT
>TRBJ2-7|NA|NA|TRBV6-1
CASSEEGARGEQYF
TGTGCCAGCAGTGAAGAAGGGGCCCGGGGCGAGCAGTACTTC
>TRBJ2-4|TRBD1|many|TRBV7-9
CASSPRDRGDENIQYF
TGTGCCAGCAGCCCTCGGGACAGGGGAGATGAGAACATTCAGTACTTC
>TRBJ2-7|NA|many|TRBV7-9
CASSLEASSYEQYF
TGTGCCAGCAGCTTAGAGGCCAGTTCCTACGAGCAGTACTTC
>TRBJ2-7|NA|few|TRBV29-1
CSVEDRADEQYF
TGCAGCGTTGAAGATCGGGCGGACGAGCAGTACTTC
>TRBJ2-1|NA|many|TRBV12-3/TRBV12-4
CASELGDEQFF
TGTGCCAGCGAACTGGGCGATGAGCAGTTCTTC
>TRBJ2-7|NA|many|TRBV7-2
CASSTMGGGYEQYF
TGTGCCAGCAGCACTATGGGAGGGGGCTACGAGCAGTACTTC
>TRBJ2-5|NA|many|TRBV7-2
CASSYEGGTGETQYF
TGTGCCAGCAGTTACGAGGGGGGGACGGGTGAGACCCAGTACTTC
>TRBJ2-3|TRBD2|many|TRBV7-6
CASSISGTSDSDTQYF
TGTGCCAGCAGCATCTCCGGGACTAGCGACTCAGATACGCAGTATTTT
>TRBJ2-2|TRBD2|many|TRBV7-6
CASSPTSGATGELFF
TGTGCCAGCAGCCCGACTAGCGGGGCCACCGGGGAGCTGTTTTTT
>TRBJ2-7|TRBD1|few|TRBV13
CASSTGQGPPYEQYF
TGTGCCAGCAGCACAGGACAGGGCCCTCCCTACGAGCAGTACTTC
>TRBJ1-2|NA|NA|TRBV6-1
CASRIGTHGYTF
TGTGCCAGCAGAATCGGGACGCATGGCTACACCTTC
>TRBJ2-3|NA|NA|TRBV20-1
CSAPGPTGLPQTTQYF
TGCAGTGCCCCCGGACCGACTGGTCTGCCCCAAACTACGCAGTATTTT
>TRBJ2-1|NA|many|TRBV4-3
CASSQAFGTANEQFF
TGCGCCAGCAGCCAGGCTTTCGGGACTGCTAATGAGCAGTTCTTC
>TRBJ1-2|NA|many|TRBV7-2
CASSSTHGPAGYTF
TGTGCCAGCAGCTCCACCCACGGGCCCGCCGGCTACACCTTC
>TRBJ1-1|NA|NA|TRBV6-5
CASSYSGLGRTEAFF
TGTGCCAGCAGTTACTCTGGACTAGGGCGGACTGAAGCTTTCTTT
>TRBJ1-2|NA|many|TRBV7-9
CASSFGRAGSYGYTF
TGTGCCAGCAGCTTTGGTCGGGCGGGTAGCTATGGCTACACCTTC
>TRBJ2-5|NA|many|TRBV7-2
CASSEIRVGRGGETQYF
TGTGCCAGCAGCGAAATACGTGTTGGTAGGGGTGGCGAGACCCAGTACTTC
>TRBJ1-5|NA|many|TRBV7-2
CASSLEGKTQPQHF
TGTGCCAGCAGCTTGGAGGGAAAGACTCAGCCCCAGCATTTT
>TRBJ1-2|NA|few|TRBV18
CASFASDAYGYTF
TGTGCCAGCTTCGCGTCAGACGCCTATGGCTACACCTTC
>TRBJ2-5|NA|many|TRBV7-6
CASSPTEFRATQYF
TGTGCCAGCAGCCCTACAGAGTTCCGTGCAACCCAGTACTTC
>TRBJ2-7|TRBD2|NA|TRBV11-2
CASGRGTHEQYF
TGTGCCAGCGGGCGGGGGACCCACGAGCAGTACTTC
>TRBJ2-7|NA|many|TRBV20-1
CSARDLAASYEQYF
TGCAGTGCTAGAGATCTGGCAGCATCTTACGAGCAGTACTTC
>TRBJ2-1|NA|many|TRBV20-1
CSATPGPYPYNEQFF
TGCAGTGCCACCCCCGGGCCCTACCCCTACAATGAGCAGTTCTTC
>TRBJ1-4|TRBD1|NA|TRBV7-9
CASSQGQESEKLFF
TGTGCCAGCAGCCAGGGACAGGAGTCTGAAAAACTGTTTTTT
>TRBJ2-1|TRBD1|NA|TRBV28
CASSPRDRFYNEQFF
TGTGCCAGCAGTCCCCGGGACAGATTCTACAATGAGCAGTTCTTC
>TRBJ2-5|NA|many|TRBV12-3/TRBV12-4
CASSPTDGTRGETQYF
TGTGCCAGCAGCCCGACCGACGGGACAAGAGGGGAGACCCAGTACTTC
>TRBJ2-3|TRBD2|many|TRBV7-2
CASSFDSGGYTDTQYF
TGTGCCAGCAGCTTTGACAGCGGGGGTTACACAGATACGCAGTATTTT
>TRBJ1-4|TRBD1|few|TRBV27
CASRLGQGRNSEKLFF
TGTGCCAGCAGACTCGGACAGGGGAGAAACTCCGAAAAACTGTTTTTT
>TRBJ2-7|NA|few|TRBV7-6
CASSLRGLGSYEQYF
TGTGCCAGCAGCTTAAGGGGACTTGGCTCCTACGAGCAGTACTTC
>TRBJ1-4|NA|many|TRBV6-6
CASSGAGEEKLFF
TGTGCCAGCTCCGGGGCGGGGGAAGAAAAACTGTTTTTT
>TRBJ1-5|TRBD1|many|TRBV20-1
CSAPSTGIHQPQHF
TGCAGTGCCCCCTCGACAGGGATTCATCAGCCCCAGCATTTT
>TRBJ2-3|NA|few|TRBV7-2
CASSFRGSTDTQYF
TGTGCCAGCAGCTTTCGAGGAAGCACAGATACGCAGTATTTT
>TRBJ1-2|NA|many|TRBV6-1
CASSERGRTNYGYTF
TGTGCCAGCAGTGAGAGAGGTCGGACAAACTATGGCTACACCTTC
>TRBJ2-7|TRBD1|many|TRBV7-6
CASSLEGGSGEQYF
TGTGCCAGCAGCTTAGAAGGGGGCTCGGGGGAGCAGTACTTC
>TRBJ2-7|NA|few|TRBV20-1
CSAKRTLLKLDEQYF
TGCAGTGCCAAAAGGACACTACTCAAATTGGACGAGCAGTACTTC
>TRBJ2-1|NA|few|TRBV5-6
CASSLARFYNEQFF
TGTGCCAGCAGCTTGGCCCGATTCTACAATGAGCAGTTCTTC
>TRBJ2-7|NA|many|TRBV7-2
CASSFAGAQPREQYF
TGTGCCAGCAGCTTCGCGGGGGCTCAACCCCGCGAGCAGTACTTC
>TRBJ2-7|NA|few|TRBV6-2/TRBV6-3
CASSRGASSYEQYF
TGTGCCAGCTCCCGGGGGGCGAGCTCCTACGAGCAGTACTTC
>TRBJ2-1|TRBD1|NA|TRBV7-2
CASSLKWTGVSPYNEQFF
TGTGCCAGCAGCTTAAAATGGACAGGGGTAAGCCCCTACAATGAGCAGTTCTTC
>TRBJ2-1|TRBD2|NA|TRBV9
CASSVASGQGSSEQFF
TGTGCCAGCAGCGTAGCTAGCGGCCAAGGATCAAGTGAGCAGTTCTTC
>TRBJ1-6|NA|many|TRBV25-1
CASSDASRNSPLHF
TGTGCCAGCAGTGACGCCAGCAGAAATTCACCCCTCCACTTT